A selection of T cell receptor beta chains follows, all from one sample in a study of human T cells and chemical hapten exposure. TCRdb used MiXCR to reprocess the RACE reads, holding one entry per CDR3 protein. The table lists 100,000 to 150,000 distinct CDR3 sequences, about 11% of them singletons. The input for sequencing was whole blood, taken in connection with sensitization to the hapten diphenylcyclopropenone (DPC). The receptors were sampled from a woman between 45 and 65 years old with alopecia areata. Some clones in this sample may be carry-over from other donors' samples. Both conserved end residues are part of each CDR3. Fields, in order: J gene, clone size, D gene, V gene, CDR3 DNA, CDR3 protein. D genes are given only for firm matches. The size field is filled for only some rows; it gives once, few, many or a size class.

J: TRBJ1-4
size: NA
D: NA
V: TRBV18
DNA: TGTGCCAGCTCACCCCCGGGACCGAGCAATGAAAAACTGTTTTTT
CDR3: CASSPPGPSNEKLFF

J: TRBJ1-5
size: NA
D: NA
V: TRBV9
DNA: TGTGCCAGCAGCGTTGGTCCCCTGGTGGGCCCAGGGAATCAGCCCCAGCATTTT
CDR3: CASSVGPLVGPGNQPQHF

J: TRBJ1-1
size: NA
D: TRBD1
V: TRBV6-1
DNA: TGTGCCAGCAGTGATAGGACAGGCCCTGACGAAGCTTTCTTT
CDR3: CASSDRTGPDEAFF

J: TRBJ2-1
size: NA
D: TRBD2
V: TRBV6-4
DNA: TGTGCCAGCAGTCTGGAGACTAGCGGGATAAATGAGCAGTTCTTC
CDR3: CASSLETSGINEQFF

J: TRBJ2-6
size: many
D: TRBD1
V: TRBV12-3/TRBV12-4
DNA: TGTGCCAGCACCATTAGGACAGGGGTCCCTGGGGCCAACGTCCTGACTTTC
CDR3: CASTIRTGVPGANVLTF

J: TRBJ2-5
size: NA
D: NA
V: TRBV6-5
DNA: TGTGCCAGCAGCAACCAGTACCAAGAGACCCAGTACTTC
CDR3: CASSNQYQETQYF

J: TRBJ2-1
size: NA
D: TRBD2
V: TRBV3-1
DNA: TGTGCCAGCAGCCTTGGGACTAGCGGGGGCAATGAGCAGTTCTTC
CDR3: CASSLGTSGGNEQFF

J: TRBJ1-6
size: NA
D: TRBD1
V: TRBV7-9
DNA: TGTGCCAGCAGCTTACCCGGACAGGTTTCACCCCTCCACTTT
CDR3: CASSLPGQVSPLHF

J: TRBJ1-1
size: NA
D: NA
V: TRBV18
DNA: TGTGCCAGCTCACCACCGCTGGTGCAGAACACTGAAGCTTTCTTT
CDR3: CASSPPLVQNTEAFF

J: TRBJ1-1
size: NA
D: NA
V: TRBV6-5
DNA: TGTGCCAGCAGTGCCCTTCTAGGGAACACTGAAGCTTTCTTT
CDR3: CASSALLGNTEAFF

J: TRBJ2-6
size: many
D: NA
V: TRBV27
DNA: TGTGCCAGCAGCCTCCAGGGGGCCAACGTCCTGACTTTC
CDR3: CASSLQGANVLTF

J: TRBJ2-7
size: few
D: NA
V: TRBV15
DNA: TGTGCCACCAGCAGGGACGGTACCTACGAGCAGTACTTC
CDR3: CATSRDGTYEQYF

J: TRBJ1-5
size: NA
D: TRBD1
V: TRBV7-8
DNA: TGTGCCAGCAGCTATAACAGGGGCAGCAATCAGCCCCAGCATTTT
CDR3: CASSYNRGSNQPQHF

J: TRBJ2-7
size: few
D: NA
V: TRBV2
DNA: TGTGCCAGCAAGACAGCAGCGGGGCAGTACTTC
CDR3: CASKTAAGQYF

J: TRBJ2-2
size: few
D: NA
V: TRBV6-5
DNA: TGTGCCAGCAGTTCCGGCAGGGGCTCCGGGGAGCTGTTTTTT
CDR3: CASSSGRGSGELFF

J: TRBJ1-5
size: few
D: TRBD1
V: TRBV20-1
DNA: TGCAGTGCTAGATACTGGACAGGGTCTGGTGGCAATCAGCCCCAGCATTTT
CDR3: CSARYWTGSGGNQPQHF

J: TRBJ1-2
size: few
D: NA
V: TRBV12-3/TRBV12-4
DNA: TGTGCCAGCAGTTTCACCAGGAGCGACTATGGCTACACCTTC
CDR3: CASSFTRSDYGYTF

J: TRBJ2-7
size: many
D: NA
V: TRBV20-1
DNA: TGCAGTGCGACAAAGCAAGGGTCCGAGCAGTACTTC
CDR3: CSATKQGSEQYF

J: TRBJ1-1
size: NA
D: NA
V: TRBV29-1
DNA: TGCAGCGTTGATCCAGCTATGAACACTGAAGCTTTCTTT
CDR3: CSVDPAMNTEAFF

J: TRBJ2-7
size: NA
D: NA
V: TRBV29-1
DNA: TGCAGCGCCTACGAGCAGTACTTC
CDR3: CSAYEQYF

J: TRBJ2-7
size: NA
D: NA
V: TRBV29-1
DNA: TGCAGCGTCCTCGGGCTGAGCTCCTACGAGCAGTACTTC
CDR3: CSVLGLSSYEQYF

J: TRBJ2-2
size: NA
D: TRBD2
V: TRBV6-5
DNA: TGTGCCAGCAGTTACTCTGGACTAGCGACCAACACCGGGGAGCTGTTTTTT
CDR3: CASSYSGLATNTGELFF

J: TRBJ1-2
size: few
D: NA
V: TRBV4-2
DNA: TGTGCCAGCAGCCAAGAAAAGAACAACTATGGCTACACCTTC
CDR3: CASSQEKNNYGYTF

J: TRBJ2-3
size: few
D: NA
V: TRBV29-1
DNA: TGCAGCGTTGACGGGAGTGGGCCAGATACGCAGTATTTT
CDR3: CSVDGSGPDTQYF

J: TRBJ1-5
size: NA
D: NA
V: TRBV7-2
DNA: TGTGCCAGCAGCTTAGGAACGGCCCGTGGAGGCAATCAGCCCCAGCATTTT
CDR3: CASSLGTARGGNQPQHF

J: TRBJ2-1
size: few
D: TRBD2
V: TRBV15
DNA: TGTGCCACCAGCATAACGGGAGGTGGGGATGAGCAGTTCTTC
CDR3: CATSITGGGDEQFF

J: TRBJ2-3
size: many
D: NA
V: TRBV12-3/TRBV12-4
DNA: TGTGCCAGCAGTTTGGGGGGGCGTGATACGCAGTATTTT
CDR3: CASSLGGRDTQYF

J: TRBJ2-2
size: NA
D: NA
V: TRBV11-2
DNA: TGTGCCAGCAGCTTAGGTGCGGGCACCGGGGAGCTGTTTTTT
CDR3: CASSLGAGTGELFF

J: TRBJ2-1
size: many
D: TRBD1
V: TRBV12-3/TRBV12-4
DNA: TGTGCCAGCAGTGCCGGGACAGGGTATCATGAGCAGTTCTTC
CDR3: CASSAGTGYHEQFF

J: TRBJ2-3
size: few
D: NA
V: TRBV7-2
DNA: TGTGCCAGCAGCTTAGGGGCCGCGGTTCGCACAGATACGCAGTATTTT
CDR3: CASSLGAAVRTDTQYF

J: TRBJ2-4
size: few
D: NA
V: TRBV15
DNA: TGTGCCACCAGCCGGGCAGGGGTTGACATTCAGTACTTC
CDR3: CATSRAGVDIQYF

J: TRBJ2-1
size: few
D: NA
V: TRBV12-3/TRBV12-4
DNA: TGTGCCAGCAGTTTAAGGGGGGCAGGGTACAATGAGCAGTTCTTC
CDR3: CASSLRGAGYNEQFF

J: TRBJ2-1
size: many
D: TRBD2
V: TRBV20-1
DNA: TGCAGTGCTAGAGAGCGGGAGACGTACAATGAGCAGTTCTTC
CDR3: CSARERETYNEQFF

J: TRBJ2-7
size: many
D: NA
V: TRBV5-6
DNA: TGTGCCAGCAGCGTCGGACAGTACGAGCAGTACTTC
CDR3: CASSVGQYEQYF

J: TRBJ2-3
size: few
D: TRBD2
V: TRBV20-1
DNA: TGCAGTGCCAAAGGACTAGCGGGGGGCCGAGATACGCAGTATTTT
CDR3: CSAKGLAGGRDTQYF

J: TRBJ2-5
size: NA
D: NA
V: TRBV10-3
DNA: TGTGCCATCAGCCTTGGTACGCTCGAGACCCAGTACTTC
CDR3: CAISLGTLETQYF

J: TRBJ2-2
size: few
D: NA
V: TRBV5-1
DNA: TGCGCCAGCAGCTTGGCCAGGGCAGGGGAGCTGTTTTTT
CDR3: CASSLARAGELFF

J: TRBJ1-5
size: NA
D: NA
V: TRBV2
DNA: TGTGCCAGCACTCCGGGACGGGGGGCCAATCAGCCCCAGCATTTT
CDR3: CASTPGRGANQPQHF

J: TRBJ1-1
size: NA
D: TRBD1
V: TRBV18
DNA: TGTGCCAGCTCACCAATTCAAGGACAGGGGGAAGCTTTCTTT
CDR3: CASSPIQGQGEAFF

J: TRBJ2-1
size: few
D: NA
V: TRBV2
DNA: TGTGCCAGCAGTGAAAGCACAGATTACAATGAGCAGTTCTTC
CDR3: CASSESTDYNEQFF